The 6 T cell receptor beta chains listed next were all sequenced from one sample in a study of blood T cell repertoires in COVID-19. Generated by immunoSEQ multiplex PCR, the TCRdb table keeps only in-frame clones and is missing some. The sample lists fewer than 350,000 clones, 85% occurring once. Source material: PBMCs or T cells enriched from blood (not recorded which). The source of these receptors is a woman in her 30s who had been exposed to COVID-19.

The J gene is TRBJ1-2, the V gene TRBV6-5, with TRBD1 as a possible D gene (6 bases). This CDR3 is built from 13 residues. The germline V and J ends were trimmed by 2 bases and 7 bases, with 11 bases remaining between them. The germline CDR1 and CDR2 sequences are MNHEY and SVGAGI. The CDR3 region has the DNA TGTGCCAGCAGTTACCCCACAGGGAGTGGCTACACCTTC. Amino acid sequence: CASSYPTGSGYTF.

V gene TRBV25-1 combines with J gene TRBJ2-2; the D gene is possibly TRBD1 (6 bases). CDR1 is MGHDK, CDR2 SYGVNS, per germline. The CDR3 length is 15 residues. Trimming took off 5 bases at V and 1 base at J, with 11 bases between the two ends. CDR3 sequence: CASSNDRLNTGELFF. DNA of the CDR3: TGTGCCAGCAGTAATGACAGGTTGAACACCGGGGAGCTGTTTTTT.

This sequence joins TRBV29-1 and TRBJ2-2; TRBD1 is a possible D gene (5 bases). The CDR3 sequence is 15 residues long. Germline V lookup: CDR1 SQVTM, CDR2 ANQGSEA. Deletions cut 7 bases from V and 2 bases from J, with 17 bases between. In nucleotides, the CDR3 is TGCAGCGCGATCATTGGGGCCGGAAACACCGGGGAGCTGTTTTTT. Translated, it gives CSAIIGAGNTGELFF.

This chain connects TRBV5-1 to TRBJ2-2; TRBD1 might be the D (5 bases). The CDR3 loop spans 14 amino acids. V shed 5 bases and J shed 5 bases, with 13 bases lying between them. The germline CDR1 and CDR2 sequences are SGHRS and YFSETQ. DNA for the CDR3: TGCGCCAGCAGTACTATTCAGGGAACCGGGGAGCTGTTTTTT. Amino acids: CASSTIQGTGELFF.

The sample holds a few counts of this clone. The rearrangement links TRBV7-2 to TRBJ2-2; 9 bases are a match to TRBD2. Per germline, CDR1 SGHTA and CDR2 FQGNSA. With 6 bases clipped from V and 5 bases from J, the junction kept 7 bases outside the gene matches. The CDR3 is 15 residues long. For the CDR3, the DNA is TGTGCCAGCAGGTTCGATAGCGGGAGAACCGGGGAGCTGTTTTTT. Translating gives CASRFDSGRTGELFF.

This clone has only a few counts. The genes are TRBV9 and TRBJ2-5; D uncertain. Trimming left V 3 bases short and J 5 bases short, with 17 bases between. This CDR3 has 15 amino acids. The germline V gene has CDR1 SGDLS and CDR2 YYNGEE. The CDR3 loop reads CASSDVRRGSETQYF. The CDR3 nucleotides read TGTGCCAGCAGCGACGTCCGAAGAGGTAGTGAGACCCAGTACTTC.